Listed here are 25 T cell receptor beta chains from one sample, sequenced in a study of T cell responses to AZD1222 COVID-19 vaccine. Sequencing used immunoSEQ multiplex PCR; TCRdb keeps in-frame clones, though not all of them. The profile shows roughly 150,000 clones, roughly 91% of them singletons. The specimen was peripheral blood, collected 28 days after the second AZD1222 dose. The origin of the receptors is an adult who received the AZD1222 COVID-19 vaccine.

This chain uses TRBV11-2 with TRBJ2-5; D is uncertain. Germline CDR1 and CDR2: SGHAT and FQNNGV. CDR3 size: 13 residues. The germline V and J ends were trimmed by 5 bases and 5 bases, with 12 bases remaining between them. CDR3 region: CASSRLRSETQYF. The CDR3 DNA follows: TGTGCCAGCAGCCGGTTAAGGAGCGAGACCCAGTACTTC.

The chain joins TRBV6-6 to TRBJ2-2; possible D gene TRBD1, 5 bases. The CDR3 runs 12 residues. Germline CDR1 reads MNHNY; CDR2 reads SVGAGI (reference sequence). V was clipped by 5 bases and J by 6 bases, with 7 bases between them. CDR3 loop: CASSKGAGELFF. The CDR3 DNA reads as TGTGCCAGCAGTAAAGGGGCCGGGGAGCTGTTTTTT.

DNA of the CDR3: TGTGCCAGCAGCGTAGACAGGGTGGCGGCAGATACGCAGTATTTT. This gives the protein CASSVDRVAADTQYF. The chain joins TRBV9 to TRBJ2-3, with D possibly TRBD1 on 6 matching bases. V was cut by 0 bases and J by 4 bases, with 12 bases left in between. The CDR3 is made up of 15 amino acids. CDR1 is SGDLS, CDR2 YYNGEE, per germline. Drawing the rest from reference TRBV9 and TRBJ2-3, the complete variable domain is DSGVTQTPKHLITATGQRVTLRCSPRSGDLSVYWYQQSLDQGLQFLIQYYNGEERAKGNILERFSAQQFPDLHSELNLSSLELGDSALYFCASSVDRVAADTQYFGPGTRLTVL.

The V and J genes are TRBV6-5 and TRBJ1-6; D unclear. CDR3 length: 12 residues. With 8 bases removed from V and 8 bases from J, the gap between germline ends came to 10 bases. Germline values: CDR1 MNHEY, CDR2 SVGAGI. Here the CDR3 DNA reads TGTGCCAGCCGCGCGGTTTATTCACCCCTCCACTTT. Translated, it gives CASRAVYSPLHF.

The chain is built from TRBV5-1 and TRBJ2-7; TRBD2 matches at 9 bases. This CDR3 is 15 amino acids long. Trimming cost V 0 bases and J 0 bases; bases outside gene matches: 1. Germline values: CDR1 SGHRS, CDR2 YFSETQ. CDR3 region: CASSLGAGGSYEQYF. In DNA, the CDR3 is TGCGCCAGCAGCTTGGGAGCGGGAGGCTCCTACGAGCAGTACTTC.

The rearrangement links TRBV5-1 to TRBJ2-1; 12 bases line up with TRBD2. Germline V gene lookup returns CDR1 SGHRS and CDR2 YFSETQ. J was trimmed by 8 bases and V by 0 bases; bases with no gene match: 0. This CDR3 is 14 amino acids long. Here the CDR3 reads CASSLGLAGDEQFF. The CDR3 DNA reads TGCGCCAGCAGCTTGGGACTAGCGGGAGATGAGCAGTTCTTC.

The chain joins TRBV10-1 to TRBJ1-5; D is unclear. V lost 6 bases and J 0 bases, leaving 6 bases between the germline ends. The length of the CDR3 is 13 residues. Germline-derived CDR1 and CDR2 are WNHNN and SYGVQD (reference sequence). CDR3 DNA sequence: TGCGCCAGCAGATTTTATAGCAATCAGCCCCAGCATTTT. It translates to CASRFYSNQPQHF.

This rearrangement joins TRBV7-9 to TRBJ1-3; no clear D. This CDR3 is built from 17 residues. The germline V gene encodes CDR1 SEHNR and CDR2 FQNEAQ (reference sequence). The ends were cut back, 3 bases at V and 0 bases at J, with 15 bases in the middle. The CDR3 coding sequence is TGTGCCAGCAGCTTTGGACGGGGTCTTGCCTCTGGAAACACCATATATTTT. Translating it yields CASSFGRGLASGNTIYF.

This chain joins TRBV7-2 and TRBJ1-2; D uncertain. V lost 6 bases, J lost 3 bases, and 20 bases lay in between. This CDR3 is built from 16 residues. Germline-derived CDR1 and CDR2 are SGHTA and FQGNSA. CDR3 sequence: CASSSIRALRDYGYTF. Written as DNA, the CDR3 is TGTGCCAGCAGTTCTATTCGGGCCCTCCGGGACTATGGCTACACCTTC.

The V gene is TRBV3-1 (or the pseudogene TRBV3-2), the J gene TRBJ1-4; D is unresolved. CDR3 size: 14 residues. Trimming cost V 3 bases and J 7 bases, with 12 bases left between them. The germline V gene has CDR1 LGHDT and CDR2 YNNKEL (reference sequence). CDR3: CASSQVSIFEKLFF. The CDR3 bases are TGTGCCAGCAGCCAGGTTTCAATATTTGAAAAACTGTTTTTT.

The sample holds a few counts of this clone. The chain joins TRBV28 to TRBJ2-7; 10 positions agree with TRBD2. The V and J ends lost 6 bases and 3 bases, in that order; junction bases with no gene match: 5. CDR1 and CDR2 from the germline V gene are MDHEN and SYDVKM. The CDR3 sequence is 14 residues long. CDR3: CASSTPSGGYEQYF. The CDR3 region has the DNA TGTGCCAGCAGCACTCCTAGCGGGGGCTACGAGCAGTACTTC.

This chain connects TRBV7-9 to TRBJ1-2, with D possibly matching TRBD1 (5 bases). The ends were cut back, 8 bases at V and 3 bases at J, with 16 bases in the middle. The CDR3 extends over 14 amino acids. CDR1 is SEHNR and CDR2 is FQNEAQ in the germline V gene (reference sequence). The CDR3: CASSQGGVDYGYTF. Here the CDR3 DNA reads TGTGCCAGCTCCCAGGGAGGGGTGGACTATGGCTACACCTTC. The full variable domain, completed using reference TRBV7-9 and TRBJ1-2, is DTGVSQNPRHKITKRGQNVTFRCDPISEHNRLYWYRQTLGQGPEFLTYFQNEAQLEKSRLLSDRFSAERPKGSFSTLEIQRTEQGDSAMYLCASSQGGVDYGYTFGSGTRLTVV.

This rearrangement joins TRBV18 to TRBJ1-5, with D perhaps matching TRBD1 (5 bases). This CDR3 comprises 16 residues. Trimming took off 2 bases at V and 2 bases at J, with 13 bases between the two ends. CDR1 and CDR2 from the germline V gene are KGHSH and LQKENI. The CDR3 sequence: CASSPGFQGGNQPQHF. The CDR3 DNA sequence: TGTGCCAGCTCACCAGGATTTCAAGGGGGCAATCAGCCCCAGCATTTT.

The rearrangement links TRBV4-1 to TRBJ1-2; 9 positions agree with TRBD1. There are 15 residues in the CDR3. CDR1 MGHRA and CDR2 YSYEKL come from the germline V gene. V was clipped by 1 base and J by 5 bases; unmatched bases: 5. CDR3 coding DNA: TGCGCCAGCAGCCAAGGACAGGGGGTTATGTATGGCTACACCTTC. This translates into CASSQGQGVMYGYTF.

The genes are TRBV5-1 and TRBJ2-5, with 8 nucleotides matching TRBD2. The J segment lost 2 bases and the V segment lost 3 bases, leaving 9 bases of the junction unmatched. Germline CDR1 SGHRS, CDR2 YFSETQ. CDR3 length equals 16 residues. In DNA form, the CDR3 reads TGCGCCAGCAGCTGGGTAGGCGGGGGGCAACAAGAGACCCAGTACTTC. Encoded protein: CASSWVGGGQQETQYF.

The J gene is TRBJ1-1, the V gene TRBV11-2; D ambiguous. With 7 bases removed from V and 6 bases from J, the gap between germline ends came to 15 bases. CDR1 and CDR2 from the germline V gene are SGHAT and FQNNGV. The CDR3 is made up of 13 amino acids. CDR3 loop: CASTPQAASEAFF. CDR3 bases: TGTGCCAGCACGCCGCAGGCGGCCTCTGAAGCTTTCTTT.

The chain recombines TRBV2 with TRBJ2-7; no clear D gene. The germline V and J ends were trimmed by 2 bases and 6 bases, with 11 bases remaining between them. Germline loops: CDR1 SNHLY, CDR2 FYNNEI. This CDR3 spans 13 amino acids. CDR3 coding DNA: TGTGCCAGCAGTGAACAGTTCGGCAGCGAGCAGTACTTC. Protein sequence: CASSEQFGSEQYF.

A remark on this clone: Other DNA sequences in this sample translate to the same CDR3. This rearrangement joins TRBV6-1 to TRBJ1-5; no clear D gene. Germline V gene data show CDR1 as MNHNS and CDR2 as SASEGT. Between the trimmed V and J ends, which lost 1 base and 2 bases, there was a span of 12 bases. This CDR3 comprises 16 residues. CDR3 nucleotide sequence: TGTGCCAGCAGTGAAGAAGGAGGGAGAGGCAATCAGCCCCAGCATTTT. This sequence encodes CASSEEGGRGNQPQHF.

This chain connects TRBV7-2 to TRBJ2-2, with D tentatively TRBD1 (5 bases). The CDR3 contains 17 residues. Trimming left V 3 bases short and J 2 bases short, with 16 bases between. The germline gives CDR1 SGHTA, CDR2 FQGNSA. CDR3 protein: CASSLQGRNFNTGELFF. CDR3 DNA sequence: TGTGCCAGCAGCTTGCAGGGTCGAAACTTTAACACCGGGGAGCTGTTTTTT. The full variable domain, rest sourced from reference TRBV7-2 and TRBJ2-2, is GAGVSQSPSNKVTEKGKDVELRCDPISGHTALYWYRQSLGQGLEFLIYFQGNSAPDKSGLPSDRFSAERTGGSVSTLTIQRTQQEDSAVYLCASSLQGRNFNTGELFFGEGSRLTVL.

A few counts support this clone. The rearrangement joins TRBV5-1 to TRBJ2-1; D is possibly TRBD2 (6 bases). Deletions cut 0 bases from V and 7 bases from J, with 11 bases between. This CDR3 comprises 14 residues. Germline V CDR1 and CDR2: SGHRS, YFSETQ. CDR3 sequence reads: CASSLAAGKNEQFF. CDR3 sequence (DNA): TGCGCCAGCAGCTTGGCTGCGGGAAAGAATGAGCAGTTCTTC. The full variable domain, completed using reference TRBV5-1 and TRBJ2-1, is KAGVTQTPRYLIKTRGQQVTLSCSPISGHRSVSWYQQTPGQGLQFLFEYFSETQRNKGNFPGRFSGRQFSNSRSEMNVSTLELGDSALYLCASSLAAGKNEQFFGPGTRLTVL.

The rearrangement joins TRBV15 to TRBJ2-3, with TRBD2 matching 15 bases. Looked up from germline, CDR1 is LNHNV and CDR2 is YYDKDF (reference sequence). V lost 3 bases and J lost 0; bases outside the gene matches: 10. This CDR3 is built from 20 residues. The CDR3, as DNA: TGTGCCACCAGCAGGTGGACTAGCGGGGGGGATCACCCTAGCACAGATACGCAGTATTTT. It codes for CATSRWTSGGDHPSTDTQYF.

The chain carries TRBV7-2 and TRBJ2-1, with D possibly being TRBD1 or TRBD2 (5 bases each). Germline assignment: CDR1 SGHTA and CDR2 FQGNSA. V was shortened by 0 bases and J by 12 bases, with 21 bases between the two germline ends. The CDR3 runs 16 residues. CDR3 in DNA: TGTGCCAGCAGCTTAGCCGGGACGGCGACCCCTTTGGGGCAGTTCTTC. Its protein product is CASSLAGTATPLGQFF.

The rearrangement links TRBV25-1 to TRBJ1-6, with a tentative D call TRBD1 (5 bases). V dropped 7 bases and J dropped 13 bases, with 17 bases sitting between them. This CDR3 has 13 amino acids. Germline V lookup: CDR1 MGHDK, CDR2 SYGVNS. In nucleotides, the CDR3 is TGTGCCAGCACAAATCCCGGGGCCGTCCCCCTCCACTTT. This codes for CASTNPGAVPLHF.

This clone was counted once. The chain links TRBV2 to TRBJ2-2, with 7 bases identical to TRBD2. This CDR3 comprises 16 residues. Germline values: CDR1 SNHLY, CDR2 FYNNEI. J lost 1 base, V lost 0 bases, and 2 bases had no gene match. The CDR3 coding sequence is TGTGCCAGCAGTGAAGCGGGACTACAGAACACCGGGGAGCTGTTTTTT. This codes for CASSEAGLQNTGELFF. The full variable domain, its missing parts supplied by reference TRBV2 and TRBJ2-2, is EPEVTQTPSHQVTQMGQEVILRCVPISNHLYFYWYRQILGQKVEFLVSFYNNEISEKSEIFDDQFSVERPDGSNFTLKIRSTKLEDSAMYFCASSEAGLQNTGELFFGEGSRLTVL.

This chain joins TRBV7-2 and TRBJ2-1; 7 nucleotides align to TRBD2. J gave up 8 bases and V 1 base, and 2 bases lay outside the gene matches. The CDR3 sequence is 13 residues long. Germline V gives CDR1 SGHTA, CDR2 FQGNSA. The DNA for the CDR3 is TGTGCCAGCAGCTTAGTTGGGAGGGATGAGCAGTTCTTC. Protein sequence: CASSLVGRDEQFF. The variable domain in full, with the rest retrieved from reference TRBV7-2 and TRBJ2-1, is GAGVSQSPSNKVTEKGKDVELRCDPISGHTALYWYRQSLGQGLEFLIYFQGNSAPDKSGLPSDRFSAERTGGSVSTLTIQRTQQEDSAVYLCASSLVGRDEQFFGPGTRLTVL.